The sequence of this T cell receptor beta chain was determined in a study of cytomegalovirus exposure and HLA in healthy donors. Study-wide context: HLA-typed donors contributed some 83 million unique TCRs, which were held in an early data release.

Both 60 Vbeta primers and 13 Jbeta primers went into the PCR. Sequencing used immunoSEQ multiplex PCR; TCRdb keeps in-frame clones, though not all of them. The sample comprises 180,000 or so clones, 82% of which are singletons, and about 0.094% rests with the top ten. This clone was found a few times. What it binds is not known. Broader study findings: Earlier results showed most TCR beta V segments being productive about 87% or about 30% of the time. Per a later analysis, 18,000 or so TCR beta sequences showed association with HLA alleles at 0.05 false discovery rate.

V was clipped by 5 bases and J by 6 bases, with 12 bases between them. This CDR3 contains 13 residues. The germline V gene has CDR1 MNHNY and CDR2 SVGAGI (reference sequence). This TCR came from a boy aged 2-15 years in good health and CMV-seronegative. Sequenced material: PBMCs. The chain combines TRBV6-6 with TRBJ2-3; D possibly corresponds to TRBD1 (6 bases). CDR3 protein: CASSPPQGDTQYF. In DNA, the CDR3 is TGTGCCAGCAGTCCTCCTCAGGGGGATACGCAGTATTTT.